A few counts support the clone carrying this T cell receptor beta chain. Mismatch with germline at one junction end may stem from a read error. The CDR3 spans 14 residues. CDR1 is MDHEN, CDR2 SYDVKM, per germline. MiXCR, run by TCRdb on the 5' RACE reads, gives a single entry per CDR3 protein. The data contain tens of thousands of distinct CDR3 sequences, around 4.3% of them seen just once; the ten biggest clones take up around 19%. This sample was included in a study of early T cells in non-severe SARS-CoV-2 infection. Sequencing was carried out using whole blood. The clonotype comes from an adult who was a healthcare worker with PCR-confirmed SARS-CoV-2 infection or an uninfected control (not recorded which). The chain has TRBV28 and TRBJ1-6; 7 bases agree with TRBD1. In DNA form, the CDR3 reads TGTGCCAGCTGTTTCAGGGGGTTTAGGGCACCCCTCCACTTT. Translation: CASCFRGFRAPLHF.